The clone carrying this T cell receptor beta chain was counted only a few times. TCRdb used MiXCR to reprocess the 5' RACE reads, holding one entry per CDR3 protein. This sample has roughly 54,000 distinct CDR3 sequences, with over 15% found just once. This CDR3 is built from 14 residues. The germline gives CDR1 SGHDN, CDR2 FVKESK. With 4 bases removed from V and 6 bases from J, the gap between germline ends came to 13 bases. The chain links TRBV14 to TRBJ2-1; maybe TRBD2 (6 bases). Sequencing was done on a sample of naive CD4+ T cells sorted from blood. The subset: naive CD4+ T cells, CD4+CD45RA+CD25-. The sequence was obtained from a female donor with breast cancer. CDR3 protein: CASSPTRLGNEQFF. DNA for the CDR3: TGTGCCAGCAGCCCGACTAGGTTGGGCAATGAGCAGTTCTTC. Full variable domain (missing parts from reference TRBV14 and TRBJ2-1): EAGVTQFPSHSVIEKGQTVTLRCDPISGHDNLYWYRRVMGKEIKFLLHFVKESKQDESGMPNNRFLAERTGGTYSTLKVQPAELEDSGVYFCASSPTRLGNEQFFGPGTRLTVL.